The next 8 T cell receptor beta chains were all read from a single sample in a study of T cell clonality in common variable immunodeficiency. Clones were read by immunoSEQ multiplex PCR, and TCRdb kept only the in-frame ones, dropping some. The record shows about 34,000 clones for this sample, with no singletons present. The sample taken for sequencing was peripheral blood mononuclear cells. These receptors came from a person between 18 and 69 years old in good health.

This clone was observed at least ten times. From the germline J gene comes the end of the CDR3, since the read stops 3 residues before it. This chain joins TRBV7-2 and TRBJ1-5; D might be TRBD1 (6 bases). The germline gives CDR1 SGHTA, CDR2 FQGNSA. The CDR3 sequence is 15 residues long. Trimming took 6 bases from V and 4 from J, leaving 16 bases between them. The part of the CDR3 DNA that was read is TGTGCCAGCAGTTTCACAGGGACCCCGAATCAGCCC. Amino acid sequence: CASSFTGTPNQP. The CDR3 reads in full as CASSFTGTPNQPQHF.

There are many counts of this clone. The CDR3 extends 3 residues past the end of the read, so its final part is completed from the germline J gene. The chain links TRBV7-8 to TRBJ2-7; D possibly corresponds to TRBD2 (6 bases). The V and J ends lost 3 bases and 3 bases respectively, with 12 bases between them. The CDR3 has 14 residues. Germline loops: CDR1 SGHVS, CDR2 FQNEAQ. CDR3 in amino acids: CASSLGGTLYEQYF. The sequenced part of the CDR3 DNA is TGTGCCAGCAGCTTGGGCGGGACTCTCTACGAG.

In this sample, this clone turned up many times. The read comes to an end 3 residues before the CDR3 does, leaving the germline J gene to fill in the end. The chain is built from TRBV7-2 and TRBJ1-2, with 8 bases fitting TRBD1. J was trimmed by 3 bases and V by 5 bases; bases with no gene match: 5. The germline V gene has CDR1 SGHTA and CDR2 FQGNSA. The CDR3 consists of 14 residues. The CDR3: CASSLGQGHYGYTF. The covered CDR3 bases are TGTGCCAGCAGCCTTGGACAGGGTCACTATGGC.

This clone was counted at least ten times. The CDR3 end falls 3 residues outside the read, so it is completed with the germline J gene. The V and J genes are TRBV18 and TRBJ1-2; TRBD1 agrees at 9 bases. Germline V lookup: CDR1 KGHSH, CDR2 LQKENI. The CDR3 loop spans 17 amino acids. The J segment lost 0 bases and the V segment lost 6 bases, leaving 11 bases of the junction unmatched. This chain's CDR3 is CASSLGQGTTSNYGYTF. CDR3 bases read: TGTGCCAGCTCTCTGGGACAGGGCACCACTTCTAACTATGGC. Filled out from reference TRBV18 and TRBJ1-2, the complete variable domain reads NAGVMQNPRHLVRRRGQEARLRCSPMKGHSHVYWYRQLPEEGLKFMVYLQKENIIDESGMPKERFSAEFPKEGPSILRIQQVVRGDSAAYFCASSLGQGTTSNYGYTFGSGTRLTVV.

This clone was detected many times. The sequence runs out 3 residues before the end of the CDR3; the remainder is reconstructed from the germline J gene. The gene calls are TRBV20-1 and TRBJ2-1; the D is unclear. With 4 bases removed from V and 5 bases from J, the gap between germline ends came to 12 bases. Germline values: CDR1 DFQATT, CDR2 SNEGSKA (reference sequence). The CDR3 loop spans 13 amino acids. CDR3 sequence: CSAISPSDNEQFF. The CDR3 bases that were read are TGCAGTGCTATTAGCCCGTCTGACAATGAG.

This clone was recorded at least ten times. CDR3 DNA, as far as it was read: TGCAGTGCTCCGGGACTAGCGGGCCGTCCCTTTGTGGATGAG. As protein: CSAPGLAGRPFVDE. The entire CDR3 protein reads CSAPGLAGRPFVDEQFF. This chain joins TRBV20-1 and TRBJ2-1; 12 positions agree with TRBD2. The read ends 3 residues shy of where the CDR3 ends; the end is completed using the germline J gene. CDR1 DFQATT and CDR2 SNEGSKA come from the germline V gene (reference sequence). With 5 bases clipped from V and 8 bases from J, the junction kept 16 bases outside the gene matches. There are 17 residues in the CDR3.

This clone was seen ten or more times. The read is 3 residues too short to cover the CDR3 end, so that end is filled in from the germline J gene. V is TRBV5-1 and J is TRBJ1-2; D is perhaps TRBD1 (6 bases). Trimming removed 4 bases at V and 0 bases at J, with 16 bases between. CDR3 length: 16 amino acids. The germline V gene encodes CDR1 SGHRS and CDR2 YFSETQ. CDR3 DNA (partial): TGCGCCAGCAGCCACGGACAGAAACTAACTAACTATGGC. Translation gives CASSHGQKLTNYG. In full, the CDR3 is CASSHGQKLTNYGYTF.

This clone was found a few times. The read falls 3 residues short of the CDR3 end, and the missing part is taken from the germline J gene. The chain employs TRBV7-9 and TRBJ1-1, with 8 nucleotides matching TRBD1. The CDR3 spans 12 residues. The germline V gene has CDR1 SEHNR and CDR2 FQNEAQ (reference sequence). The CDR3 sequence is CASSPKQGAAFF. The sequenced part of the CDR3 DNA is TGTGCCAGCAGCCCTAAGCAGGGGGCA.